This TCR beta chain was profiled in a study of cytomegalovirus exposure and HLA in healthy donors (dated by TCRdb to the late 2010s). Regarding the complete study: An earlier analysis of some 600 of the donors reported 250 to 300 Gb of sequence data and approximately 120 million unique TCR beta sequences obtained from about 179 million T cells. About 310 gigabases of sequencing data and 78 million or so unique TCR sequences were included in an early release covering 550 to 800 HLA-typed donors. Of the approximately 400 genotyped donors, around 81% fell in the genetic ancestry cluster associated with self-reported Caucasian donors. The aim of the study was to test whether cataloging public T cell receptors could identify signatures of past pathogen exposure. The study profiled the T cell repertoires of under 700 subjects by immunosequencing and related them to cytomegalovirus serostatus. In addition to the first cohort of roughly 670 subjects, a separate validation cohort of 120 different subjects was used. High-throughput TCR immunosequencing, statistical association of individual TCRs with disease status, and machine learning were combined to predict cytomegalovirus infection status. To study patterns of TCR occurrence, a later analysis re-analyzed previously published TCR beta repertoires from around 700 donors and added high-resolution HLA genotyping. In the later analysis, no new phenotypic data were used to find candidate immune exposures; instead, reliance was placed on TCR beta sequences and their occurrence across donors. An earlier analysis of approximately 580 of the donors used high-throughput TCR beta sequencing to judge whether each TCR beta V gene segment behaved as functional or pseudogenic. Donor age, sex, ethnicity and CMV serostatus were compiled alongside the repertoire data. A later genetic analysis took genome-wide SNP genotypes for about three fifths of the 666 donors and used that subset as a discovery cohort. All discovery cohort repertoires had been generated on a single sequencing platform. Both class I and class II loci were covered by HLA typing, at four-digit resolution. Typing coverage differed by locus: A, B, C, DRB1 and DQB1 were typed in about 620-640 donors, DQA1 in 522, DPA1 in around 580, and DPB1 in roughly 470. Roughly 5 DR-DQ haplotypes were handled as single units for association and clustering because linkage in the cohort was strong. Among 398 genotyped donors of the cohort, an average of around 250,000 unique TCR beta nucleotide sequences was sequenced per donor, of which 15% to 20% were non-productive.

The CDR1 and CDR2 encoded by the germline V gene are ENHRY and SYGVKD. The CDR3 goes from the cysteine to the phenylalanine over 12 residues. The CDR3 DNA has 36 bases and is translated from base 1. V and J lose 7 bases and 2 bases, and a span of 9 bases separates them. The cohort consisted of hundreds of healthy bone marrow donors. All cohort members were sampled while nominally healthy, although unrecorded immune exposures were likely present. The donor tested CMV seropositive, placing the donor among the approximately 310 seropositive members of the cohort. Each donor provided a peripheral blood sample, and peripheral blood mononuclear cells were used for TCR beta sequencing. Genomic DNA was extracted from the blood cell samples with the Qiagen DNeasy Blood Extraction Kit. General findings and caveats noted by the study authors: The presence/absence analyses assumed that sequencing depth was roughly uniform across donors, and that assumption may not be true. In a later analysis, 16,951 TCR beta sequences were associated with specific HLA alleles at a false discovery rate of 0.05. According to a later analysis, parvovirus B19, influenza, CMV and Epstein-Barr virus appeared linked to several top co-occurrence clusters. Some IMGT-functional V segments, including TRBV6-2 and TRBV6-3, could not be told apart with the 87-base-pair reads, so those segments were excluded. The classifier was reported to diagnose cytomegalovirus status with high specificity and sensitivity in both the original cohort and the validation cohort. According to a later analysis, TCR association rates differed among HLA loci, with DRB1 alleles showing the most associated TCRs and HLA-C alleles showing the fewest. Linkage disequilibrium might explain the correlated functional status among segregating V segments, but an unknown experimental factor could not be ruled out. Over 15 rarely observed V segments, including chromosome 9 orphons, were excluded from the earlier analysis of almost 600 of the donors because counts were too low. According to the authors, the approach could potentially be generalized to other disease states and immunological phenotypes. A cluster of highly shared sequence variants was judged likely to be a technical artifact of the sequencing pipeline. When HLA alleles, especially DR and DQ, strongly co-occurred, TCR associations were difficult to assign to individual alleles. Only TCR beta chains were sequenced in this cohort, and the absence of alpha or paired-chain data limited detectable features. In a later analysis, HLA-associated TCR beta chains showed more clonal expansion and lower generation probabilities than non-associated chains that were equally common. For the cohort, immune exposure information was limited to CMV serostatus. The study listed 150 to 200 TCR beta chains as associated with cytomegalovirus. Most TCR sequences were observed very rarely across donors, whereas some public TCRs were present in many individuals. Because some donors lacked HLA typing at each locus, the association tests relied only on the typed subset. In an earlier analysis of fewer than 700 of the donors, most TCR beta V segments appeared in productive rearrangements about 87% or about 30% of the time, broadly matching IMGT annotations. A few of the identified cytomegalovirus-associated TCR beta chains were confirmed in vitro to be specific for cytomegalovirus antigens. In a later genetic analysis, a missense DCLRE1C variant was associated with V-gene and J-gene trimming of TCR beta chains, and the association was replicated in an independent cohort. A later analysis found that most CMV-associated TCR beta chains appeared HLA-restricted, with HLA associations seemingly driven largely by CMV exposure. In a later genetic analysis, fewer N-insertions in productive TCRs were reported among donors in an Asian-associated ancestry cluster than the roughly 670-donor mean. A further reported finding was that TCR beta sequences accurately predicted the HLA-A and HLA-B alleles for most subjects in the first cohort.

Library preparation was by the immunoSEQ multiplex PCR assay. For the multiplex PCR, a mixture combining 60 forward primers for TCR Vbeta segments and 13 reverse primers for TCR Jbeta segments was used. The CDR3 region of rearranged TCR beta genes was amplified from genomic DNA with a multiplex PCR assay. On the Illumina HiSeq System, the amplified TCR beta libraries were sequenced as 87-base-pair reads. Per the authors' processing: A later analysis counted tens of millions of unique TCR beta chains across the 500 to 850 repertoires, and 10 million to 11 million of these chains were shared by at least two donors. Raw reads were error-corrected and collapsed into unique sequences by a nearest-neighbor algorithm in which closely related sequences were merged to remove PCR and sequencing errors. To assign V, D and J gene segments, CDR3 sequences were aligned to IMGT reference sequences. Each retained sequence needed at least a six-nucleotide match to both a V gene segment and a J gene segment. A rearrangement was called productive if the CDR3 had no stop codons and remained in frame with V and J, and every other rearrangement was called non-productive. CDR3 was defined according to IMGT convention as the region running from the second conserved V-encoded cysteine to the conserved J-encoded phenylalanine. The earlier analysis of roughly 590 of the donors excluded sequences that lacked an unambiguous match to a single V gene segment. An earlier analysis of a few hundred of the donors called V segments functional above 56.7% productive rearrangements and segregating when the between-donor standard deviation exceeded 5%. A statistical classification framework was developed to diagnose cytomegalovirus status using the catalog of TCR beta chain sequences. A later analysis assigned V and J genes by comparing TCR nucleotide sequences with IMGT/GENE-DB human TR gene sequences. The TCRdist pipeline was used in a later analysis to assign CDR3 sequences and most-parsimonious VDJ recombination scenarios. In a later analysis, each TCR beta chain was defined by its CDR3 amino acid sequence together with its V-gene family, and reads without a unique V-gene family were excluded. As a way to deal with suspected cross-contamination and a sequencing artifact, a later analysis dropped roughly 620 nucleotide sequences that were highly shared and had low generation probability. In a later analysis, a clonal expansion index was calculated for each public chain from normalized within-repertoire ranks of inferred template counts. A later analysis computed generation probabilities with a VDJ recombination model fitted to out-of-frame rearrangements, and checked the results against IGoR. A later analysis scored TCR-TCR, TCR-HLA and TCR-CMV co-occurrence with hypergeometric tests, applying a repertoire-size bias correction to TCR pairs. False discovery rates were estimated in a later analysis by permuting HLA or CMV assignments 20 times. In a later analysis, co-occurring TCRs were grouped using DBSCAN, and TCRdist sequence similarity was added for clustering within HLA-allele-positive subsets. For co-occurrence clustering, repertoires with fewer than 30,000 or more than 120,000 public chains were excluded, along with five repertoires with anomalous nucleotide sharing. TCRdb re-hosts the immuneACCESS table, in-frame sequences only. Its copies lack some clones; in the studies checked, an unresolved V gene accounts for under half of them, and the cause for the rest is not known. V and J calls and clone size are given by that table; D and trimming were obtained from the DNA. Present in this sample are 75,000 to 90,000 clones, about 78% of which were seen just once. Jointly, the top ten make up 5.5% of the sample.

Regarding this clone: The antigen it binds to is not known. Per-base qualities were not stored, and no clone one base away is much larger.

The material sequenced was PBMCs. This clonotype was obtained from a male donor in good health and CMV-seropositive. The rearrangement combines TRBV10-3 with TRBJ2-7; no D gene is confidently identified. Here the CDR3 is given as CAIMTPPYEQYF. The sequenced DNA: TGTGCCATCATGACACCCCCCTACGAGCAGTACTTC.